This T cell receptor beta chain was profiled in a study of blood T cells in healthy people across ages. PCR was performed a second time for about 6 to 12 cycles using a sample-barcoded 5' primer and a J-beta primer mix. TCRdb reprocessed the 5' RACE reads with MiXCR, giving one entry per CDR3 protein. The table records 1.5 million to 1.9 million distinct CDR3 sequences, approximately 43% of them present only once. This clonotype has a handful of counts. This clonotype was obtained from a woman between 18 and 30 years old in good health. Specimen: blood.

The CDR3 loop reads CASRRGQGSEKLFF. CDR3 in DNA: TGTGCCAGCAGGCGGGGACAGGGGAGTGAAAAACTGTTTTTT. This chain connects TRBV6-5 to TRBJ1-4; 10 bases are a match to TRBD1. CDR1 MNHEY and CDR2 SVGAGI come from the germline V gene. V gave up 6 bases and J gave up 7 bases; unmatched junction bases: 5. The CDR3 consists of 14 residues.